The rows below give T cell receptor beta chains drawn from one sample of a study of T cells in Graves' hyperthyroidism and ophthalmopathy. MiXCR was run by TCRdb on the multiplex PCR reads, yielding one entry per CDR3 protein. This table holds about 300,000 distinct CDR3 sequences, more than 10% found once. Material: blood. The receptor source for this set is a woman aged 25-40 years with Graves' hyperthyroidism that later progressed to Graves' ophthalmopathy. Both conserved end residues are part of each CDR3.

v_gene: TRBV12-3/TRBV12-4
CDR3aa: CASSLGTYGYTF

v_gene: TRBV6-5
CDR3aa: CASSYSGDLNTEAFF

v_gene: TRBV4-1
CDR3aa: CASSYSSGQLNTEAFF

v_gene: TRBV24-1
CDR3aa: CATSDQRGVAGGQETQYF

v_gene: TRBV2
CDR3aa: CASMGVGDTEAFF

v_gene: TRBV11-3
CDR3aa: CASSPRGTGARGEQFF

v_gene: TRBV2
CDR3aa: CASRGGGAGNQPQHF

v_gene: TRBV6-2/TRBV6-3
CDR3aa: CASSYTILWTSGSGDTQYF

v_gene: TRBV20-1
CDR3aa: CGGVGPGNTIYF

v_gene: TRBV7-9
CDR3aa: CASSLVGANPPLHF

v_gene: TRBV6-1
CDR3aa: CASSQTVGQPQHF

v_gene: TRBV10-3
CDR3aa: CAISFSEAFF

v_gene: TRBV4-2
CDR3aa: CASSQDVSLAEYEQYF

v_gene: TRBV6-1
CDR3aa: CASRPPSDEQFF

v_gene: TRBV6-2/TRBV6-3
CDR3aa: CASSPNSGSPTNEQFF

v_gene: TRBV6-5
CDR3aa: CASSYSRDRSFPIYF

v_gene: TRBV20-1
CDR3aa: CSAPGTGNTGELFF

v_gene: TRBV2
CDR3aa: CASSEAPTSYEQYF

v_gene: TRBV10-3
CDR3aa: CAISAKAGYEQYF

v_gene: TRBV11-2
CDR3aa: CASSLPLAGSTGELFF

v_gene: TRBV4-1
CDR3aa: CASWGHGEQFF

v_gene: TRBV3-1
CDR3aa: CASRQNYGYTF

v_gene: TRBV7-9
CDR3aa: CASSLATSGPTYEQYF

v_gene: TRBV27
CDR3aa: CASSLPGRSNTEAFF

v_gene: TRBV2
CDR3aa: CASSENNLYEQYF

v_gene: TRBV4-3
CDR3aa: CASSQETGGARAEAFF

v_gene: TRBV4-2
CDR3aa: CASSQTSGGVEEQFF

v_gene: TRBV30
CDR3aa: CAWSVGTALIHF

v_gene: TRBV13
CDR3aa: CASSLGGQESTDTQYF

v_gene: TRBV28
CDR3aa: CASSPRQGSSTDTQYF

v_gene: TRBV20-1
CDR3aa: CSAASGQETQYF

v_gene: TRBV28
CDR3aa: CASSGTVQSTDTQYF

v_gene: TRBV30
CDR3aa: CAWSPKGTSGTLGGELFF

v_gene: TRBV27
CDR3aa: CASSLSRGGNSPLHF

v_gene: TRBV24-1
CDR3aa: CATSDPKGSGNTIYF

v_gene: TRBV24-1
CDR3aa: CATSRTGGNNEQFF

v_gene: TRBV14
CDR3aa: CASSLRTSGLYNEQFF

v_gene: TRBV7-2
CDR3aa: CASSLAFMEWETQYF

v_gene: TRBV18
CDR3aa: CASSPPGGDGYTF

v_gene: TRBV12-3/TRBV12-4
CDR3aa: CASSSPSANYGYTF

v_gene: TRBV30
CDR3aa: CAWSVWGRCRAEGYTF

v_gene: TRBV7-3
CDR3aa: CASSYTGGNTQYF

v_gene: TRBV27
CDR3aa: CASSLSRSYEPQHF

v_gene: TRBV12-3/TRBV12-4
CDR3aa: CASGWTSGRSSSYNEQFF

v_gene: TRBV2
CDR3aa: CVSSSTSGAETQYF

v_gene: TRBV6-2/TRBV6-3
CDR3aa: CASSLATGTRDTGELFF

v_gene: TRBV12-3/TRBV12-4
CDR3aa: CASTNPSGPGANVLTF

v_gene: TRBV12-3/TRBV12-4
CDR3aa: CASSLGGENIQPQHF

v_gene: TRBV10-3
CDR3aa: CAISLGQDNEQFF

v_gene: TRBV7-2
CDR3aa: CASSLGTSGTDTQYF

v_gene: TRBV7-6
CDR3aa: CASSLGPPGHEQYF

v_gene: TRBV12-3/TRBV12-4
CDR3aa: CASSPTEETQYF

v_gene: TRBV7-9
CDR3aa: CASSQDFYEQYF

v_gene: TRBV3-1
CDR3aa: CASSQDSGARGYSPLHF

v_gene: TRBV19
CDR3aa: CASSGNPGDSYEQYF

v_gene: TRBV6-2/TRBV6-3
CDR3aa: CASSYSGKVIGYTF

v_gene: TRBV12-3/TRBV12-4
CDR3aa: CASSFTGEGVLEAFF

v_gene: TRBV7-2
CDR3aa: CASSLGSWSGETQYF